Detailed here is one TCR beta chain. Its antigen is unknown. There are 13 residues in the CDR3. From germline, CDR1 is GTSNPN and CDR2 SVGIG (reference sequence). Primers included in the PCR were 60 Vbeta and 13 Jbeta primers. Sequencing used immunoSEQ multiplex PCR; TCRdb keeps in-frame clones, though not all of them. The sample shows 35,000 to 55,000 clones, approximately 77% of them seen only once. Likely unrecorded immune exposures existed in these nominally healthy donors. This sample is part of a study of cytomegalovirus exposure and HLA in healthy donors. Overall study results and limits: In a later analysis, the majority of CMV-associated beta chains seemingly showed HLA restriction.

The sample was PBMCs. This rearrangement joins TRBV30 to TRBJ1-3, with D tentatively TRBD1 (5 bases). The clonotype comes from a man under 40 in good health and CMV-seronegative. The CDR3 loop is CVARANSGNTIYF. As DNA, the CDR3 is TGTGTCGCCAGGGCGAACTCTGGAAACACCATATATTTT. The full variable domain, rest sourced from reference TRBV30 and TRBJ1-3, is SQTIHQWPATLVQPVGSPLSLECTVEGTSNPNLYWYRQAAGRGLQLLFYSVGIGQISSEVPQNLSASRPQDRQFILSSKKLLLSDSGFYLCVARANSGNTIYFGEGSWLTVV.